The clone carrying this T cell receptor (beta chain) was observed a few times. The authors extracted RNA and reverse transcribed it into cDNA as the sequencing template. The data were produced by immunoSEQ multiplex PCR, yet TCRdb's version contains in-frame clones alone and is incomplete. The sample lists roughly 150,000 clones; about 60% were seen once. These data come from a study of CD8+ T cells in alopecia areata. This CDR3 region has 14 residues. The sequence was obtained from a human donor with alopecia areata. The material sequenced was CD4+ T cells sorted from blood, taken at week 0. The chain uses TRBV21-1 and TRBJ1-2; the table's D call TRBD1 went unverified against the DNA. TRBV21-1 is a known pseudogene. This CDR3 is CASSKGKDRNGYTF. The CDR3 DNA follows: TGTGCCAGCAGCAAAGGGAAGGACAGGAATGGCTACACCTTC.